This is a list of T cell receptor beta chains from one sample in a study of control samples from healthy donors and cancer patients. The method was immunoSEQ multiplex PCR; TCRdb's version includes in-frame clones alone and lacks a portion of them. The sample consists of about 120,000 clones, 70% to 90% of them appearing once. What was sequenced was PBMCs. Receptors were obtained from a woman aged 55-70 years with lung cancer. Each CDR3 is given with its conserved first and last residue. Fields, in order: clone size, D gene, V gene, J gene, CDR3 DNA, CDR3 protein. A D gene is named only where the DNA matches it firmly. Clone size is shown for a subset of rows, as once, few, many or a class of expanded clone.

NA	TRBD1	TRBV2	TRBJ2-5	TGTGCCAGCAGTCGAGAAGGACTGACAGGGGGAGAGACCCAGTACTTC	CASSREGLTGGETQYF
NA	NA	TRBV10-3	TRBJ1-4	TGTGCCATCAGTGAACCGTTGGGGGGGGAGGGACGTGGAGAAAAACTGTTTTTT	CAISEPLGGEGRGEKLFF
NA	NA	TRBV5-1	TRBJ1-1	TGCGCCAGCAGTCAGGGCACTGAAGCTTTCTTT	CASSQGTEAFF
NA	NA	TRBV13	TRBJ2-2	TGTGCCAGCAGCTTCGCGGGGTTGAACACCGGGGAGCTGTTTTTT	CASSFAGLNTGELFF
NA	NA	TRBV6-1	TRBJ1-5	TGTGCCAGCAGTGAAGAGGCAGGGGTTAGCAATCAGCCCCAGCATTTT	CASSEEAGVSNQPQHF
NA	NA	TRBV6-5	TRBJ2-5	TGTGCCAGCAGTTATGGGACAACGATGCAAGAGACCCAGTACTTC	CASSYGTTMQETQYF
NA	NA	TRBV2	TRBJ1-5	TGTGCCAGCAGGGGCCCTGAATATCAGCCCCAGCATTTT	CASRGPEYQPQHF
NA	NA	TRBV6-5	TRBJ1-1	TGTGCCAGCAGTAGAGGACAGATCGACACTGAAGCTTTCTTT	CASSRGQIDTEAFF
NA	NA	TRBV4-2	TRBJ2-1	TGTGCCAGCAGCCAAAGCCAGACAGGTCACTCCTACAATGAGCAGTTCTTC	CASSQSQTGHSYNEQFF
NA	TRBD2	TRBV9	TRBJ2-1	TGTGCCAGCAGCGCGACTAGCGGGGGTCCCCTCAATGAGCAGTTCTTC	CASSATSGGPLNEQFF
NA	NA	TRBV3-1/TRBV3-2	TRBJ1-4	TGTGCCAGCAGAAGGGGACCGACCAATGAAAAACTGTTTTTT	CASRRGPTNEKLFF
NA	TRBD2	TRBV7-3	TRBJ2-3	TGTGCCAGCAGCTCTCTAGGGAGGGGCTCAGATACGCAGTATTTT	CASSSLGRGSDTQYF
NA	NA	TRBV28	TRBJ1-3	TGTGCCAGCAGTCCCCGGGGGGGAAACACCATATATTTT	CASSPRGGNTIYF
NA	NA	TRBV7-8	TRBJ1-5	TGTGCCAGCACCCCGGACTCTTATAGCAATCAGCCCCAGCATTTT	CASTPDSYSNQPQHF
NA	NA	TRBV27	TRBJ1-1	TGTGCCAGCAGTTTCGGGGGCGGCACTGAAGCTTTCTTT	CASSFGGGTEAFF
few	NA	TRBV9	TRBJ1-3	TGTGCCAGCAGCGTAGTCCCGTCGGACACCATATATTTT	CASSVVPSDTIYF
NA	NA	TRBV12-3/TRBV12-4	TRBJ2-3	TGTGCCAGCAGTTCTAGGGCAGATACGCAGTATTTT	CASSSRADTQYF
NA	NA	TRBV9	TRBJ2-3	TGTGCCAGCAGCGTAGGGGGGCTTACTAGCACAGATACGCAGTATTTT	CASSVGGLTSTDTQYF
NA	TRBD1	TRBV6-2/TRBV6-3	TRBJ1-5	TGTGCCAGCAGCGCAGGGACAGGGGCGTCTATTAGCAATCAGCCCCAGCATTTT	CASSAGTGASISNQPQHF
NA	NA	TRBV6-5	TRBJ1-5	TGTGCCAGCAGTTTTAGAAATAGCAATCAGCCCCAGCATTTT	CASSFRNSNQPQHF
once	NA	TRBV5-1	TRBJ2-3	TGCGCCAGCAGCTTGTCCCCCCCTAGCACAGATACGCAGTATTTT	CASSLSPPSTDTQYF
NA	NA	TRBV6-5	TRBJ2-7	TGTGCCAGCAGCGCGCGCGACCCGGCCCTGCAGTACTTC	CASSARDPALQYF
NA	NA	TRBV5-4	TRBJ1-1	TGTGCCAGCAGCTTGGGGCACACGAACACTGAAGCTTTCTTT	CASSLGHTNTEAFF
NA	NA	TRBV14	TRBJ2-1	TGTGCCAGCAGCCAAGTAGGAGGGAGACCCCAAAATGAGCAGTTCTTC	CASSQVGGRPQNEQFF
NA	NA	TRBV9	TRBJ1-2	TGTGCCAGCAGCGTAGCTACGGAACAGTCCCTCGGTGGCTACACCTTC	CASSVATEQSLGGYTF